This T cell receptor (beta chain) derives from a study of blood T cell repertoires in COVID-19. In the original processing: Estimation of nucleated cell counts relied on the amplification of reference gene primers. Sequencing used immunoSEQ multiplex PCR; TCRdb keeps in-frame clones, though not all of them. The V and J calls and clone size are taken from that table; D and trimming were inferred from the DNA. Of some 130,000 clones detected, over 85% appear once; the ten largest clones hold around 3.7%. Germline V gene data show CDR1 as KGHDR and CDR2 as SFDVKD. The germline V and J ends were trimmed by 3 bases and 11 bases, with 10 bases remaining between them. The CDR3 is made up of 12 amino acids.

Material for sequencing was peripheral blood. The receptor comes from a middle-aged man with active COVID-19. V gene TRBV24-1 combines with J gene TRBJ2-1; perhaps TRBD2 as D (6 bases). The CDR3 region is CATSDPRTKQFF. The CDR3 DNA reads TGTGCCACCAGTGATCCTCGGACTAAGCAGTTCTTC.